This entry concerns a single TCR beta chain. Germline assignment: CDR1 LNHNV and CDR2 YYDKDF (reference sequence). V gave up 0 bases and J gave up 5 bases; unmatched junction bases: 11. This CDR3 has 19 amino acids. The entry originates in a study of technical replicates of blood from several donors. TCRdb keeps only in-frame clones here, not all; method: immunoSEQ multiplex PCR. The sample holds about 76,000 clones; 90% to 95% are singletons and the top ten take 0.25%. The rearrangement joins TRBV15 to TRBJ2-2, with 11 positions matching TRBD2. The sample comprised T cells isolated from PBMCs. This receptor was obtained from a human donor in good health. CDR3 nucleotides: TGTGCCACCAGCAGAGATCTACCATATAGCGGGGGGGCTACCGGGGAGCTGTTTTTT. Translating it yields CATSRDLPYSGGATGELFF.